The rows below give T cell receptor beta chains drawn from one sample of a study of shared clonotypes between healthy human individuals. Assay: immunoSEQ multiplex PCR; the TCRdb copy retains only in-frame clones and omits some. The repertoire holds millions of clones, with more than 80% as singletons. The sample was naive CD4+ T cells sorted from blood. Source of these receptors: a man younger than 30 in good health. Each CDR3 is given without its conserved first and last residue. Rows may omit the clone size; those that give it use once, few, many or a size class.

V	J	size	CDR3
TRBV7-2	TRBJ2-1	-	ASSLDLNEQF
TRBV19	TRBJ1-2	-	ASNDLGTGVRGYT
TRBV7-8	TRBJ1-5	-	ASSLSRDQPQH
TRBV5-1	TRBJ2-6	-	ASSLGYSGANVLT
TRBV5-1	TRBJ1-5	few	ASSWDGYQPQH
TRBV6-1	TRBJ2-2	-	ASSHIQGSGELF
TRBV19	TRBJ1-5	-	ASSMSPKGIPQH
TRBV11-2	TRBJ2-2	-	ASSSRDSGELF
TRBV30	TRBJ2-2	once	AWSVRAGAAGELF
TRBV30	TRBJ2-2	-	AWRSHSNTGELF
TRBV9	TRBJ2-6	-	ASSGSKGTGANVLT
TRBV5-1	TRBJ2-2	-	ASSLTGFANTGELF
TRBV19	TRBJ1-1	-	ATTPGQPNTEAF
TRBV11-2	TRBJ2-2	-	ASSSYLAGGHTGELF
TRBV18	TRBJ1-6	-	ASSPLGQENSPLH
TRBV6-1	TRBJ2-7	-	ASQRGSAYEQY
TRBV19	TRBJ2-7	-	ASSSDRDYEQY
TRBV10-3	TRBJ1-1	few	AISEKGPNTEAF
TRBV6-5	TRBJ2-7	-	ASSKQGRSYEQY
TRBV11-2	TRBJ2-7	-	ASTLGHSRREQY
TRBV7-6	TRBJ2-3	-	ASSQGGGSLTDTQY
TRBV11-3	TRBJ2-2	-	ASSLEGRATGELF
TRBV6-1	TRBJ1-2	-	ASREPGQFYGYT
TRBV9	TRBJ1-6	-	ASSVGEAGNSPLH
TRBV18	TRBJ1-4	-	ASSSQGLNEKLF
TRBV4-3	TRBJ2-5	-	ASSQDSFRRETQY
TRBV7-6	TRBJ1-6	-	ASSPWDSSSYNSPLH
TRBV2	TRBJ2-7	-	ASSEYSYEQY
TRBV2	TRBJ1-5	few	ASSLYGPQH
TRBV7-2	TRBJ2-7	-	ASSSSYRGQGY
TRBV7-6	TRBJ2-1	-	ASSLSGTGYNEQF
TRBV2	TRBJ2-7	-	ASRTLLYEQY
TRBV6-6	TRBJ1-2	-	ASSFGQENYGYT
TRBV10-3	TRBJ2-7	-	ASRRQGVNYEQY
TRBV5-6	TRBJ2-3	once	ASSLALAVSTDTQY
TRBV30	TRBJ1-6	-	AWSVGAVYNSPLH
TRBV27	TRBJ2-1	once	ASSLQRDNEQF
TRBV10-1	TRBJ2-3	-	ASSPGTGHLTDTQY
TRBV5-4	TRBJ2-5	-	ASSRGANQETQY
TRBV7-2	TRBJ2-1	-	ASSGKVGDREF
TRBV5-1	TRBJ1-3	-	ASSNGGTGTGTIY
TRBV30	TRBJ1-5	few	AWSVRGRVDQPQH
TRBV5-1	TRBJ2-3	-	ASCMGQGADTQY
TRBV5-1	TRBJ1-4	-	ASSLVETGVGEKLF
TRBV5-1	TRBJ2-3	-	ASSLQWSSTDTQY
TRBV7-2	TRBJ1-2	-	ASSLVRGQGYGYT
TRBV5-1	TRBJ2-2	once	ASSRIEAGPGELF
TRBV5-1	TRBJ2-3	-	ASSLVSGGLDTQY
TRBV2	TRBJ1-5	-	ASRDRGLDQPQH
TRBV2	TRBJ1-5	-	ASTGALSNQPQH
TRBV5-1	TRBJ2-5	-	ASSLGGVGETQY
TRBV15	TRBJ2-4	-	ATSRVGLGPKNIQY
TRBV7-9	TRBJ1-1	once	ASSLTGTGRPEAF
TRBV30	TRBJ1-4	-	AWSVGEGTNEKLF